This record concerns one T cell receptor (beta chain) sequence. Its antigen target is currently unknown. There are no base qualities to consult, and no much larger clone falls within one base. Peripheral blood CD8+ and CD4+ T cells from healthy donors, Susac syndrome patients and multiple sclerosis patients were profiled by high-throughput TCR beta sequencing. Healthy donors were age- and sex-matched controls. Bulk CD8+ and CD4+ T cells were purified magnetically by negative isolation, whereas CD8+ TEMRA cells were enriched by FACS. Blood was drawn into EDTA tubes, processed within 24 hours, and PBMCs were isolated by density gradient centrifugation. PBMCs intended for TCR sequencing were frozen in liquid nitrogen and were later thawed in a 37 degrees C water bath. The sorted or isolated CD4+, CD8+ and CD8+ TEMRA cells reached a purity of at least 90%. The data are from a study of CD8 T cells in Susac syndrome (dated by TCRdb to the late 2010s). As for the study more broadly: Whether CD8+ T cell activation and differentiation in Susac syndrome was antigen driven was tested using repertoire sequencing. Findings and caveats that apply to the study as a whole: The TCR sequencing and HLA analysis was acknowledged to have included a relatively small number of individuals.

RNA was extracted using the RNeasy kit, and roughly 0.5 to 1 microgram was reverse transcribed with random hexamers. TCR beta CDR3 regions were amplified with the immunoSEQ multiplex PCR assay covering 54 Vbeta and 13 Jbeta segments. Bias from PCR amplification was corrected by using a synthetic template baseline for primer optimization and for computational correction. In the authors' own workflow: Only productive sequences were kept, with reads annotated to V, D and J genes according to IMGT and analyzed in immunoSEQ Analyzer. Clonality was computed as one minus Shannon entropy normalized by log2 of the number of productive unique sequences. For each patient and control, public and private clones were evaluated among the 100 most prevalent clones. Clones were defined as Susac-specific if absent from the healthy and MS cohorts, from over a thousand published viral clones and from other ImmuneACCESS disease sequences. The public reads were quality trimmed at Q25 with fastp and then assembled into clones with MiXCR by TCRdb, keeping productive beta chains. Records with the same CDR3 protein are collapsed into one entry carrying the most frequent genes and DNA. None of the V and J calls come from the authors' own analysis; TCRdb made them. The sample yields 150,000 to 200,000 distinct CDR3 sequences; 93% were counted once. The top ten clones comprise more than 0.11% of the sample.

V drops 8 bases and J drops 9 bases, leaving 13 bases in between. Taken from cysteine to phenylalanine, the CDR3 has 11 residues. The read is trimmed to its CDR3 DNA, 33 bases read in frame from base 1. CDR1 and CDR2 were assigned from the germline V gene as MDHEN and SYDVKM. The rearranged segments are TRBV28 and TRBJ1-1; a confident D gene designation cannot be given. The sequenced sample was CD4+ T cells from PBMCs. This receptor was identified in a human donor in good health. For the CDR3, the sequence is CASVFRGQAFF. The DNA sequence is as follows: TGTGCCAGCGTCTTCCGAGGGCAAGCTTTCTTT.